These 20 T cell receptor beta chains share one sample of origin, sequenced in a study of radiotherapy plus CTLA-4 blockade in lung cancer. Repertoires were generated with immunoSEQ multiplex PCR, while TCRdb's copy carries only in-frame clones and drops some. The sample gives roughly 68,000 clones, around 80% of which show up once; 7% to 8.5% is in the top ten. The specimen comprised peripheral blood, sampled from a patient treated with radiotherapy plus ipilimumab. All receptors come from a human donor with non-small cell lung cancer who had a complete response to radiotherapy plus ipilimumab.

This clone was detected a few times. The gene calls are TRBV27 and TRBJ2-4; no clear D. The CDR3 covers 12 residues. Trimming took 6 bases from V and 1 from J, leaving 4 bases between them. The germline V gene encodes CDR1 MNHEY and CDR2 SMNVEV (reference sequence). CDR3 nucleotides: TGTGCCAGCAGATGGGCCAAAAACATTCAGTACTTC. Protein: CASRWAKNIQYF.

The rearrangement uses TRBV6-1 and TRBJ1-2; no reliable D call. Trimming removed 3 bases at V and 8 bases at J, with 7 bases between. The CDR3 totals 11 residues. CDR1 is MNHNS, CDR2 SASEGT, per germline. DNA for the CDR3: TGTGCCAGCAGTGACGGACGGGGCTACACCTTC. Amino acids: CASSDGRGYTF.

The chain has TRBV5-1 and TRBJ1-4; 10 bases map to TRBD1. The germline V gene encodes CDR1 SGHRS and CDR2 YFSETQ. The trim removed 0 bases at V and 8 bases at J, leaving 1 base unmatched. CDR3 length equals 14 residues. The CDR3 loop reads CASSLGQGAEKLFF. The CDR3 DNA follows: TGCGCCAGCAGCTTGGGACAGGGGGCGGAAAAACTGTTTTTT. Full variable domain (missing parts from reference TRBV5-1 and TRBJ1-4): KAGVTQTPRYLIKTRGQQVTLSCSPISGHRSVSWYQQTPGQGLQFLFEYFSETQRNKGNFPGRFSGRQFSNSRSEMNVSTLELGDSALYLCASSLGQGAEKLFFGSGTQLSVL.

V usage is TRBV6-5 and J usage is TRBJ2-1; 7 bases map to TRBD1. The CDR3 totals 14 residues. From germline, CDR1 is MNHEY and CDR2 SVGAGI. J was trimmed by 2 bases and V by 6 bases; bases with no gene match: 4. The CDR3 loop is CASRTGSAYNEQFF. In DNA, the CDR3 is TGTGCCAGCAGGACAGGGAGTGCCTACAATGAGCAGTTCTTC.

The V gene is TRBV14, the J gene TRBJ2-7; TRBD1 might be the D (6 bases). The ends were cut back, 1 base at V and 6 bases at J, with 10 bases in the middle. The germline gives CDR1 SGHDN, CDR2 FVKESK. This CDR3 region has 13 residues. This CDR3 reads CASSQVGAGEQYV. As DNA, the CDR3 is TGTGCCAGCAGCCAAGTGGGGGCGGGCGAGCAGTACGTC.

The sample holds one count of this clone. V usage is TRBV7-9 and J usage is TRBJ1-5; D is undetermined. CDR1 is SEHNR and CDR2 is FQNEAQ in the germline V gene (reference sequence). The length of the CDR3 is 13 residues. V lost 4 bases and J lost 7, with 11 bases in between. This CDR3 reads CASSSDGRQPQHF. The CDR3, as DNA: TGTGCCAGCAGCTCCGACGGAAGACAGCCCCAGCATTTT.

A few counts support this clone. The CDR3 spells CASSQAGQGSYGYTF. CDR3 sequence (DNA): TGCGCCAGCAGCCAAGCGGGACAGGGATCCTATGGCTACACCTTC. This chain uses TRBV4-3 with TRBJ1-2; TRBD1 aligns across 9 bases. The germline V gene encodes CDR1 LGHNA and CDR2 YSLEER. The CDR3 is 15 amino acids. V trimming: 1 base; J trimming: 4 bases; junction bases outside the gene matches: 4.

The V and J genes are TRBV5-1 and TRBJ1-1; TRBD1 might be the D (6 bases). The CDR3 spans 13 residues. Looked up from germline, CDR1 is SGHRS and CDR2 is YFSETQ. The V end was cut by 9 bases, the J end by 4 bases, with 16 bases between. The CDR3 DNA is TGCGCCACCTCCGAGGGGGGCAGCACTGAAGCTTTCTTT. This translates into CATSEGGSTEAFF.

CDR3 DNA: TGTGCCAGCAGCTCGACGGGCCGAAGGGCCTACACCTTC. As protein: CASSSTGRRAYTF. The chain recombines TRBV5-4 with TRBJ1-2; D gene uncertain. The CDR3 extends over 13 amino acids. V dropped 3 bases and J dropped 10 bases, with 16 bases sitting between them. From germline, CDR1 is SGHNT and CDR2 YYREEE (reference sequence).

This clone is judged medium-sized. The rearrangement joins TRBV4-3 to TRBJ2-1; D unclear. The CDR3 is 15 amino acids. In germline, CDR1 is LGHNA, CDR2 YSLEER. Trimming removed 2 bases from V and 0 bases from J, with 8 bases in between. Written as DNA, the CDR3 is TGCGCCAGCAGCCAATGGGGTAGCTCCTACAATGAGCAGTTCTTC. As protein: CASSQWGSSYNEQFF.

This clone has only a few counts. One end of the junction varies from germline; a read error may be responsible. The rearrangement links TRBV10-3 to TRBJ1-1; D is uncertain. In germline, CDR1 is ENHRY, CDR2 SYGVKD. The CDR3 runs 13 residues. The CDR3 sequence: CAISESTNIEAFF. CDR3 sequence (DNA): TGTGCCATCAGTGAGTCTACCAACATTGAAGCTTTCTTT.

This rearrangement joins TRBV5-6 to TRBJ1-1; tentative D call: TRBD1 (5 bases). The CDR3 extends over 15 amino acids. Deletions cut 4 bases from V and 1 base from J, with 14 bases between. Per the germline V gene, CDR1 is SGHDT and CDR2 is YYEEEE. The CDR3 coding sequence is TGTGCCAGCAGCATCCTCCCGGGGGGGAACACTGAAGCTTTCTTT. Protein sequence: CASSILPGGNTEAFF.

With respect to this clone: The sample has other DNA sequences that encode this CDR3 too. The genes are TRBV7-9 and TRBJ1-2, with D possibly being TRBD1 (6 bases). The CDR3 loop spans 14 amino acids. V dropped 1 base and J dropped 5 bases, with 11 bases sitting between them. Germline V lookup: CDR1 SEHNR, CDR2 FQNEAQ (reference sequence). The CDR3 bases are TGTGCCAGCAGCTTAGAAGGACAGATTTATGGCTACACCTTC. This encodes CASSLEGQIYGYTF. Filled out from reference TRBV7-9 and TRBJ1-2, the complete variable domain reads DTGVSQNPRHKITKRGQNVTFRCDPISEHNRLYWYRQTLGQGPEFLTYFQNEAQLEKSRLLSDRFSAERPKGSFSTLEIQRTEQGDSAMYLCASSLEGQIYGYTFGSGTRLTVV.

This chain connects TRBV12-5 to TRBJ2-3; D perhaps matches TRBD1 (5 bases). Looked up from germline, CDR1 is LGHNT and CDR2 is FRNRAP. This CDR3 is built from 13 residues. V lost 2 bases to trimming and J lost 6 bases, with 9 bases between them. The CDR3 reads CASGLSGRDTQYF. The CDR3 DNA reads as TGTGCTAGTGGTTTGTCAGGGCGTGATACGCAGTATTTT.

This CDR3 reads CASSHPRSGGGGTEAFF. The DNA for the CDR3 is TGCGCCAGCAGCCACCCCCGGTCAGGGGGAGGAGGCACTGAAGCTTTCTTT. This chain connects TRBV4-1 to TRBJ1-1; 7 nucleotides line up with TRBD1. The CDR3 is made up of 17 amino acids. V dropped 3 bases and J dropped 4; count of bases not matched to a gene: 14. The germline V gene encodes CDR1 MGHRA and CDR2 YSYEKL.

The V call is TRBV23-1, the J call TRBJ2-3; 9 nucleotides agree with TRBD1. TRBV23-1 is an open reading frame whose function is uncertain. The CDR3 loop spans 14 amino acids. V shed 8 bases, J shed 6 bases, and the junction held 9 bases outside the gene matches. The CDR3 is CASGKGQGMDTQYF. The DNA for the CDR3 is TGCGCCAGCGGCAAAGGACAGGGGATGGATACGCAGTATTTT.

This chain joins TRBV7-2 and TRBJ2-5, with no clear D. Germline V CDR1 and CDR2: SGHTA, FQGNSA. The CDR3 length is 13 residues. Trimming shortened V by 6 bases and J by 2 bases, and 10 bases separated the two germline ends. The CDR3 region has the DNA TGTGCCAGCAGTAGGAGTGATCAAGAGACCCAGTACTTC. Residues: CASSRSDQETQYF. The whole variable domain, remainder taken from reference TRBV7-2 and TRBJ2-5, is GAGVSQSPSNKVTEKGKDVELRCDPISGHTALYWYRQSLGQGLEFLIYFQGNSAPDKSGLPSDRFSAERTGGSVSTLTIQRTQQEDSAVYLCASSRSDQETQYFGPGTRLLVL.

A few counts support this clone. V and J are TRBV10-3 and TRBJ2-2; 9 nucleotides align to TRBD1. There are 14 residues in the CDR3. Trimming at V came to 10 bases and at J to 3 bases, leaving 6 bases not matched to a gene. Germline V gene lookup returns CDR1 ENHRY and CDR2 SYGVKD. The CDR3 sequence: CATVRDRDTGELFF. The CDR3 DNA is TGTGCCACCGTCCGGGACAGGGACACCGGGGAGCTGTTTTTT.

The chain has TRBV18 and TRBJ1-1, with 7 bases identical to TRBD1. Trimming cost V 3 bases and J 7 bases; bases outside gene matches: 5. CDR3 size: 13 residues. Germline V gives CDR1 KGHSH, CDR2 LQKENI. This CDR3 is CASSPAGGNEAFF. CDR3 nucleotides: TGTGCCAGCTCACCGGCAGGGGGGAATGAAGCTTTCTTT.

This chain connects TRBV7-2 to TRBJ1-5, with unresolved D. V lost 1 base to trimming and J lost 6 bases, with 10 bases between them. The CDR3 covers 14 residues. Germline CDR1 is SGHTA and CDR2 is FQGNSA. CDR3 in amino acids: CASSLDSGIQPQHF. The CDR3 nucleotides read TGTGCCAGCAGCTTAGACTCCGGGATTCAGCCCCAGCATTTT. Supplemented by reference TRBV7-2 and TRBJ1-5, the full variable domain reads GAGVSQSPSNKVTEKGKDVELRCDPISGHTALYWYRQSLGQGLEFLIYFQGNSAPDKSGLPSDRFSAERTGGSVSTLTIQRTQQEDSAVYLCASSLDSGIQPQHFGDGTRLSIL.